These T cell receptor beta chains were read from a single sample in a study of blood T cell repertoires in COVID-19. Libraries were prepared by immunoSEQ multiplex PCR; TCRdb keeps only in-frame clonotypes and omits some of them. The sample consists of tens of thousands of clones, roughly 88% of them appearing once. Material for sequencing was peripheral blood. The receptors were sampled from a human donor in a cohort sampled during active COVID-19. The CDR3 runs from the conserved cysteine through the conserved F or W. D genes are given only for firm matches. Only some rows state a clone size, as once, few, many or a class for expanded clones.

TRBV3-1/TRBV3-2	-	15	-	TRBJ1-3	TGTGCCAGACTGCTTTGGGCCGACTCTGGAAACACCATATATTTT	CARLLWADSGNTIYF
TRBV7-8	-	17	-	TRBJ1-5	TGTGCCAGCAGCTTATTTTTGACAGAGCTTAGCAATCAGCCCCAGCATTTT	CASSLFLTELSNQPQHF
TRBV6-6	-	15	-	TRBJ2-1	TGTGCCAGCAGTTACGCGGACACGGGCTACAATGAGCAGTTCTTC	CASSYADTGYNEQFF
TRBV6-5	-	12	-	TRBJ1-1	TGTGCCAGCTTGGCTTATCCCCCTGAAGCTTTCTTT	CASLAYPPEAFF
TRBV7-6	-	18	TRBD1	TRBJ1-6	TGTGCCAGCAGGCCGAGACAGGGGGCGATTTTTCTTAATTCACCCCTCCACTTT	CASRPRQGAIFLNSPLHF
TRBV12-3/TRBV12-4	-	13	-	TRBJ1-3	TGTGCCAGCAGTTTCCGGGGTGGAAACACCATATATTTT	CASSFRGGNTIYF
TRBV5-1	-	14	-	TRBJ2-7	TGCGCCAGCAGCTCTACAGGGTTGGTTTACGAGCAGTACTTC	CASSSTGLVYEQYF
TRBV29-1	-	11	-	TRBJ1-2	TGCAGCGACGACGGGAACTATGGCTACACCTTC	CSDDGNYGYTF
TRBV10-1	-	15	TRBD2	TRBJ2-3	TGCGCCAGCAGTGAGCACGGGAGGGAGTCAGATACGCAGTATTTT	CASSEHGRESDTQYF
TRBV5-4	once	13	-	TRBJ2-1	TGTGCCAGCAGCTTGAGAAGCCAGGATGAGCAGTTCTTC	CASSLRSQDEQFF
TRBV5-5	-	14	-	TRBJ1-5	TGTGCCAGCAGCTTGGCTAGGCTCCCTCAGCCCCAGCATTTT	CASSLARLPQPQHF
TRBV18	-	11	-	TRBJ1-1	TGTGCCAGCTCATCAAGAGAAGAAGCTTTCTTT	CASSSREEAFF
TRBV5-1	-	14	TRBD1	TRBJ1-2	TGCGCCAGCCGCACCGGGACAGGGCCACTTGGCTACACCTTC	CASRTGTGPLGYTF
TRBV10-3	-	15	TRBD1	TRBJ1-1	TGTGCCATCGGTGGATCGACAGGGGCGAACACTGAAGCTTTCTTT	CAIGGSTGANTEAFF
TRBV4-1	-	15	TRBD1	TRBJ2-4	TGCGCCAGCAGCCAAGCAAGCAGGGACAGGGACATTCAGTACTTC	CASSQASRDRDIQYF
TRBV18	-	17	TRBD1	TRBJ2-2	TGTGCCAGCTCACCGCGGACAGGGAATTGGGACCCCGGGGAGCTGTTTTTT	CASSPRTGNWDPGELFF
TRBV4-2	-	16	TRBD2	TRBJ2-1	TGTGCCAGCAGAATTTTGAGCGGGAGGGCTGACAATGAGCAGTTCTTC	CASRILSGRADNEQFF
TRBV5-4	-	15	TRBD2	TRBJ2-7	TGTGCCAGCACCCCAGGAACTAGCGGGACCTACGAGCAGTACTTC	CASTPGTSGTYEQYF
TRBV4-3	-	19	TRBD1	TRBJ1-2	TGCGCCAGCAGCCAAGATCTCTCAGACCGGGACAGGGGCGGGTATGGCTACACCTTC	CASSQDLSDRDRGGYGYTF
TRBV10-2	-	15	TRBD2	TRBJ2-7	TGCGCCAGCAGTATAGCGGGAGGCCCCTCCTACGAGCAGTACTTC	CASSIAGGPSYEQYF
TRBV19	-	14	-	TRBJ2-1	TGTGCCAGTAGTAAATCGGACATCTACAATGAGCAGTTCTTC	CASSKSDIYNEQFF
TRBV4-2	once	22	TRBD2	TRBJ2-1	TGTGCCAGCAGCCAAGAAGGCGTAATGTATGTTGGGACTAGCGGGTCAAACAATGAGCAGTTCTTC	CASSQEGVMYVGTSGSNNEQFF
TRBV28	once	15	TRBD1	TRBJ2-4	TGTGCCAGCAGTGAACGGGACAGGGCCAAAAACATTCAGTACTTC	CASSERDRAKNIQYF
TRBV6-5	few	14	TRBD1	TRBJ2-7	TGTGCCAGCCGACTGGGACAGGGGTCCTACGAGCAGTACTTC	CASRLGQGSYEQYF
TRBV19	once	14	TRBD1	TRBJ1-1	TGTGCCAGTAGTATGGCAGGGGGTCGCACTGAAGCTTTCTTT	CASSMAGGRTEAFF
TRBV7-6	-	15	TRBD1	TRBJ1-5	TGTGCCAGCAGCTTAGTCAGGGGGTACAATCAGCCCCAGCATTTT	CASSLVRGYNQPQHF
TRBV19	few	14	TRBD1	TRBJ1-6	TGTGCCACCAAGCCGGGACAGGGTTTTTCACCCCTCCACTTT	CATKPGQGFSPLHF
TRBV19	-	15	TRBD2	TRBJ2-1	TGTGCCAGTAGTCCCCGGACTAGCGGGAGTTATGAGCAGTTCTTC	CASSPRTSGSYEQFF
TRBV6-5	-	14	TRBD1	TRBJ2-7	TGTGCCAGCAGGACGTTGACAGGGGCCTACGAGCAGTACTTC	CASRTLTGAYEQYF
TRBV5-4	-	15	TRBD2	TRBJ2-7	TGTGCCAGCAGCTCCCCGGGACTAGCGAGAGGGGAGCAGTACTTC	CASSSPGLARGEQYF
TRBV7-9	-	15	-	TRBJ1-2	TGTGCCAGCAGCTCCCTAAGCGGGACACCAGAAGGGTATACCTTC	CASSSLSGTPEGYTF
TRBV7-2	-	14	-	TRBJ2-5	TGTGCCAGCAGCTTGAGGGGGGGGTTTGAGACCCAGTACTTC	CASSLRGGFETQYF
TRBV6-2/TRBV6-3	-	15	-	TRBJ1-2	TGTGCCAGCAGTTACTCGAAATCCGGGAACTATGGCTACACCTTC	CASSYSKSGNYGYTF
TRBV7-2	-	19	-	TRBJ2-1	TGTGCCAGCAGCTTATTTACTAGCCCCATGATGGGTTCGTACAATGAGCAGTTCTTC	CASSLFTSPMMGSYNEQFF
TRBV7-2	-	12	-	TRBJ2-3	TGTGCCAGCAGCTTAGGAGGGGGTACCCAGTATTTT	CASSLGGGTQYF
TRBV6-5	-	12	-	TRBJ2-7	TGTGCCAGCAGTCTAGACAGAATGGGGCAGTACTTC	CASSLDRMGQYF
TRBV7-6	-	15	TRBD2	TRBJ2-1	TGTGCCAGCAGCTCGGGACTAGCGGGGTACAATGAGCAGTTCTTC	CASSSGLAGYNEQFF
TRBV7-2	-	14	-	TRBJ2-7	TGTGCCAGCAGCTTAGTAGACTATTCCTACGAGCAGTACTTC	CASSLVDYSYEQYF
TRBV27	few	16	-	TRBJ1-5	TGTGCCAGCAGCAATACAGGGTTTAATAGCAATCAGCCCCAGCATTTT	CASSNTGFNSNQPQHF
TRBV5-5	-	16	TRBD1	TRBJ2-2	TGTGCCAGCAGCTACCGGGACAGGGCTTTTTCCGGGGAGCTGTTTTTT	CASSYRDRAFSGELFF
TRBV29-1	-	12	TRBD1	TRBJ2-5	TGCAGCGTTTCAGGGGGCGGGGAGACCCAGTACTTC	CSVSGGGETQYF
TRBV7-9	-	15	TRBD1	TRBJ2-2	TGTGCCAGCAGCTTAGGGACAGGGCCGTCCGGGGAGCTGTTTTTT	CASSLGTGPSGELFF
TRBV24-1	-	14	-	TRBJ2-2	TGTGCCACCAGTGAGCAGGGGCGAACCGGGGAGCTGTTTTTT	CATSEQGRTGELFF
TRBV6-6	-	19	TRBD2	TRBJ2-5	TGTGCCAGCAGTCCTCCTGGGCGGGAGGGCCTGAATTCCCTAGAGACCCAGTACTTC	CASSPPGREGLNSLETQYF
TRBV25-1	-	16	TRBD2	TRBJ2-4	TGTGCCAGCAGCCAGGGACTAGCAGGACCCAAAAACATTCAGTACTTC	CASSQGLAGPKNIQYF
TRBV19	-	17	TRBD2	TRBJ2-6	TGTGCCGCCAAAGGGCTAGCGGGGGTCTCTGGGGCCAACGTCCTGACTTTC	CAAKGLAGVSGANVLTF
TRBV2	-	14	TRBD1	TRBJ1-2	TGTGCCAGCAGGGGGGGACAGGGCGTCTATGGCTACACCTTC	CASRGGQGVYGYTF
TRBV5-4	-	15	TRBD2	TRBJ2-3	TGTGCCAGCAGGGCAGCGGGGGGGCTGACAGATACGCAGTATTTT	CASRAAGGLTDTQYF
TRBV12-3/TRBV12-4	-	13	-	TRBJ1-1	TGTGCCAGCAGTTTACACAGGAACACTGAAGCTTTCTTT	CASSLHRNTEAFF
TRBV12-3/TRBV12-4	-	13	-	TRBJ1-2	TGTGCCAGCAGTTTCGAGGGGACAAAAGGCCTAGCCTTC	CASSFEGTKGLAF
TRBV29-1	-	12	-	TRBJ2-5	TGCAGCGTTGAAAACACGCAAGAGACCCAGTACTTC	CSVENTQETQYF
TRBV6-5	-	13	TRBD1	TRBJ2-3	TGTGCCAGCTGGGCAGGGGGTACAGATACGCAGTATTTT	CASWAGGTDTQYF
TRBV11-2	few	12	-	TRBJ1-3	TGTGCCAGCAGCTTAACTGAGAACACCATATATTTT	CASSLTENTIYF
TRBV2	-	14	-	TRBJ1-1	TGTGCCAGTATGATGAGACAGACGAACACTGAAGCTTTCTTT	CASMMRQTNTEAFF
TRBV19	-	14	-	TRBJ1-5	TGTGCCAGTACTAAAGCAGGTTCCAATCAGCCCCAGCATTTT	CASTKAGSNQPQHF